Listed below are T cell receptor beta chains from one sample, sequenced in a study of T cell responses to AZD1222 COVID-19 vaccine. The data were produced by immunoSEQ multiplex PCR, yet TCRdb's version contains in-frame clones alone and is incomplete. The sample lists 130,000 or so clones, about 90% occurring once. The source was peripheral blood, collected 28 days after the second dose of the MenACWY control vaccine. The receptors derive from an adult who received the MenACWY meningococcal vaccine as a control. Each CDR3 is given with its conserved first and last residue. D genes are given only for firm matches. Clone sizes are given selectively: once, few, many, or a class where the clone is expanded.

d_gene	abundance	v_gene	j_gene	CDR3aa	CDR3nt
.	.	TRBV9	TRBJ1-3	CAGRQNSSGNTIYF	TGTGCCGGTAGACAGAACTCCTCTGGAAACACCATATATTTT
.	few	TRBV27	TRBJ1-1	CASSFRSGNTEAFF	TGTGCCAGCAGTTTCCGATCTGGGAACACTGAAGCTTTCTTT
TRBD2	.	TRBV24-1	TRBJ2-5	CATRYLLAGGLETQYF	TGTGCCACCAGATACTTGCTAGCGGGAGGTCTGGAGACCCAGTACTTC
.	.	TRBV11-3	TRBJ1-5	CASGEPQHF	TGTGCAAGTGGGGAGCCCCAGCATTTT
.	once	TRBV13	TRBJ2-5	CASSGSQIEETQYF	TGTGCCAGCAGCGGATCGCAGATTGAGGAGACCCAGTACTTC
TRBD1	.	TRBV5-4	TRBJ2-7	CASSLFPGQETYEQYF	TGTGCCAGCAGCTTGTTCCCGGGACAGGAGACCTACGAGCAGTACTTC
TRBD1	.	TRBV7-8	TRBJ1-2	CASSLLQTGNYGYTF	TGTGCCAGCAGCTTACTTCAGACAGGGAACTATGGCTACACCTTC
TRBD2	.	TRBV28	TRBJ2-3	CASSVGLAGADTQYF	TGTGCCAGCAGTGTCGGACTAGCTGGCGCAGATACGCAGTATTTT
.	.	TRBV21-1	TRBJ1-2	CASSKKPGQGAGYTF	TGTGCCAGCAGCAAAAAGCCGGGACAGGGGGCCGGCTACACCTTC
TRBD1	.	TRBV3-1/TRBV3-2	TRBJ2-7	CASSRGYRGAYEQYF	TGTGCCAGCAGCCGGGGGTACAGGGGGGCGTACGAGCAGTACTTC
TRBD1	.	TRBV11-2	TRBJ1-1	CASSLRGPNTEAFF	TGTGCCAGCAGCTTAAGGGGGCCGAACACTGAAGCTTTCTTT
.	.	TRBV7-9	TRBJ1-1	CASSFRGTDEAFF	TGTGCCAGCAGCTTTCGTGGGACGGATGAAGCTTTCTTT
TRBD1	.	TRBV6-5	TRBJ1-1	CASGDRGSTEAFF	TGTGCCAGCGGGGACAGGGGGAGTACTGAAGCTTTCTTT
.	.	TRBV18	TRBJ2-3	CASSPTRETDTQYF	TGTGCCAGCTCACCAACGAGGGAGACAGATACGCAGTATTTT
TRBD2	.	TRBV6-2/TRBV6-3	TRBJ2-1	CASSYVAGGLNEQFF	TGTGCCAGCAGTTATGTAGCGGGAGGGCTGAATGAGCAGTTCTTC
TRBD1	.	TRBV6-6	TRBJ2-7	CASSYNRGRYEQYF	TGTGCCAGCAGTTACAACAGGGGAAGGTACGAGCAGTACTTC
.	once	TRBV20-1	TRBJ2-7	CSASALGGATYEQYF	TGCAGTGCTAGTGCCCTTGGTGGCGCGACTTACGAGCAGTACTTC
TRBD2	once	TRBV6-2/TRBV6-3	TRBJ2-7	CASSASGKNYEQYF	TGTGCCAGCAGTGCTAGCGGGAAAAACTACGAGCAGTACTTC
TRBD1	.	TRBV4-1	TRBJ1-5	CASSPGTEYSNQPQHF	TGCGCCAGCAGCCCCGGGACAGAGTATAGCAATCAGCCCCAGCATTTT
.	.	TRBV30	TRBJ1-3	CAWSQGSGNTIYF	TGTGCCTGGAGTCAGGGGTCTGGAAACACCATATATTTT
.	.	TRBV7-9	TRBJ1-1	CASSLVTVTEAFF	TGTGCCAGCAGCTTGGTGACAGTGACTGAAGCTTTCTTT
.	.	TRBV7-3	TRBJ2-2	CASSPLGSTGELFF	TGTGCCAGCAGCCCCCTGGGGAGCACCGGGGAGCTGTTTTTT
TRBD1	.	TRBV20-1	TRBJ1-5	CSASQGGGFNQPQHF	TGCAGTGCTAGTCAGGGGGGAGGGTTCAATCAGCCCCAGCATTTT
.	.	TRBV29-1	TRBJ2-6	CSVEGTAGGANVLTF	TGCAGCGTTGAAGGGACCGCCGGAGGGGCCAACGTCCTGACTTTC
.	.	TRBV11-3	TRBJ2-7	CASSASENSYEQYF	TGTGCCAGCAGCGCCAGTGAGAACTCCTACGAGCAGTACTTC
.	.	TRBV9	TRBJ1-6	CASSVEPASPLHF	TGTGCCAGCAGCGTAGAGCCAGCGTCACCCCTCCACTTT
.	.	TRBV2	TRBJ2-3	CAGKIDPGSDTQYF	TGTGCCGGCAAGATTGATCCTGGGTCGGATACGCAGTATTTT
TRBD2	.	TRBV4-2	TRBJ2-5	CASSRGTSGEETQYF	TGTGCCAGCAGCCGCGGAACTAGCGGAGAAGAGACCCAGTACTTC
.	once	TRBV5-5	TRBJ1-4	CASSGQGATNEKLFF	TGTGCCAGCAGCGGTCAGGGTGCAACTAATGAAAAACTGTTTTTT
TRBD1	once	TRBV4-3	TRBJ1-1	CASSQATGGWTTEAFF	TGCGCCAGCAGCCAAGCAACAGGGGGATGGACCACTGAAGCTTTCTTT
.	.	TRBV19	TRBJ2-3	CASRPLSDPDTQYF	TGTGCCAGTAGACCCTTATCCGACCCAGATACGCAGTATTTT
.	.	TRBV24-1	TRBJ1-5	CATSGSRNQPQHF	TGTGCCACCAGCGGATCGCGCAATCAGCCCCAGCATTTT
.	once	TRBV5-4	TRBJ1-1	CASSNRDVNTEAFF	TGTGCCAGCAGTAACCGCGACGTGAACACTGAAGCTTTCTTT
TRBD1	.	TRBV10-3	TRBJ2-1	CAIRDRDSSYNEQFF	TGTGCCATCAGGGACCGGGACAGCTCCTACAATGAGCAGTTCTTC
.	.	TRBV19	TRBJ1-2	CASKIISSYGYTF	TGTGCCAGTAAGATAATATCGTCCTATGGCTACACCTTC
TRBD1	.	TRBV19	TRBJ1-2	CASLTGARGYTF	TGTGCCAGTTTGACAGGGGCGCGTGGCTACACCTTC
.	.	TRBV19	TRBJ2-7	CATTRGSEQYF	TGTGCCACCACCCGGGGAAGCGAGCAGTACTTC
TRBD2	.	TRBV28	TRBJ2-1	CASRRTSAREGEQFF	TGTGCCAGCAGACGGACTAGCGCAAGGGAGGGTGAGCAGTTCTTC
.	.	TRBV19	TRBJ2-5	CASSIGSWKETQYF	TGTGCCAGTAGTATTGGCAGTTGGAAGGAGACCCAGTACTTC
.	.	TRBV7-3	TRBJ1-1	CASSQDPTQPNTEAFF	TGTGCCAGCAGCCAAGACCCCACACAGCCGAACACTGAAGCTTTCTTT